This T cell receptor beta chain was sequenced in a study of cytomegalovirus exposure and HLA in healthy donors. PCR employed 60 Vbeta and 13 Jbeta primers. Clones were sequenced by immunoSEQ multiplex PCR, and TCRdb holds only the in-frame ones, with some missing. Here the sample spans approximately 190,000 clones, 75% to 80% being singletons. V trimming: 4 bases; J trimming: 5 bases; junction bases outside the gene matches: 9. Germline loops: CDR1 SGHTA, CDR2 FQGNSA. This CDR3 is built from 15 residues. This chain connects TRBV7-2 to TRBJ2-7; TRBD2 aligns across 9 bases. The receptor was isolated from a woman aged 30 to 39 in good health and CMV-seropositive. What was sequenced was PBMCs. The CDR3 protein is CASSSLPGLAHEQYF. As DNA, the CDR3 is TGTGCCAGCAGCTCCTTACCGGGACTAGCACACGAGCAGTACTTC.